These T cell receptor beta chains were read from a single sample in a study of T cell clonotyping in hematopoietic cell transplantation. The method was immunoSEQ multiplex PCR; TCRdb's version includes in-frame clones alone and lacks a portion of them. The repertoire has fewer than 100,000 clones, 90% to 96% of them found once; the top ten carry roughly 1.8%. The sequences come from peripheral blood mononuclear cells, collected before stem cell transplant. The source of these receptors is a woman between 50 and 59 years old with acute myeloid leukemia. Some clones in this sample may be carry-over from other donors' samples. Both conserved end residues are trimmed from each CDR3. A D gene is named only where the DNA matches it firmly.

>TRBV6-5|-|TRBJ1-1
ASSFNRVMGNTEAF
>TRBV30|-|TRBJ2-3
AWSLGDTQY
>TRBV30|-|TRBJ2-4
AWSATRGIQY
>TRBV29-1|TRBD2|TRBJ2-1
SVESGRRYNEQF
>TRBV7-2|-|TRBJ1-1
ASSLSAGLNTEAF
>TRBV27|TRBD2|TRBJ2-2
ASRPSSGLDGELF
>TRBV19|-|TRBJ2-7
ASSPTGATYEQY
>TRBV6-4|-|TRBJ1-5
ASSAAANRPQH
>TRBV15|-|TRBJ1-5
ATSRDRGNQPQH
>TRBV6-4|-|TRBJ2-1
ASSSHNEQF
>TRBV6-6|TRBD1|TRBJ2-7
ASSSGQGFYGQY
>TRBV20-1|-|TRBJ1-5
SATKGQPQH
>TRBV28|-|TRBJ1-1
ASSLTGARNTEAF
>TRBV7-9|-|TRBJ2-5
ASSLVGRAQY
>TRBV28|TRBD2|TRBJ2-1
ASSSLTSGPTYNEQF
>TRBV6-5|TRBD1|TRBJ1-5
ASSKDRGGDQPQH
>TRBV7-8|-|TRBJ2-1
ASSLARLLDEQF